The 19 T cell receptor beta chains given below trace back to one sample, sequenced in a study of cytotoxic CD8 clonotypes in ibrutinib-treated CLL. Some clones are missing from TCRdb's copy, which holds only in-frame ones; the method was immunoSEQ multiplex PCR. The data show 110,000 or so clones, 55% to 75% seen once. The sample here was PBMCs, taken after 24 months of ibrutinib treatment. These TCRs come from a human donor with chronic lymphocytic leukemia.

V and J are TRBV30 and TRBJ2-1; possible D gene TRBD1, 8 bases. This CDR3 is built from 17 residues. V was cut by 8 bases and J by 7 bases, with 30 bases left in between. Germline assignment: CDR1 GTSNPN and CDR2 SVGIG (reference sequence). CDR3 sequence (DNA): TGTGCCCAACGACCCGACAGGGGAGGGCTACTTGGGAATGAGCAGTTCTTC. As protein: CAQRPDRGGLLGNEQFF.

The rearrangement uses TRBV4-1 and TRBJ1-1; no clear D gene. CDR3 length: 13 residues. Germline V gene lookup returns CDR1 MGHRA and CDR2 YSYEKL. V lost 1 base, J lost 11 bases, and 14 bases lay in between. As DNA, the CDR3 is TGCGCCAGCAGCCAAGGGGAGCCGGGGATGGCTTTCTTT. Its translation: CASSQGEPGMAFF.

This clone was seen once. V and J are TRBV4-1 and TRBJ2-4; TRBD1 agrees at 8 bases. This CDR3 region has 14 residues. With V trimmed by 5 bases and J by 6 bases, 6 bases remained unmatched. Germline V CDR1 and CDR2: MGHRA, YSYEKL. In DNA, the CDR3 is TGCGCCAGCAGCTCCCCGGGACAGGCAAACATTCAGTACTTC. Amino acid sequence: CASSSPGQANIQYF.

The chain employs TRBV6-6 and TRBJ2-7; the D gene could be TRBD1 or TRBD2 (5 bases each). The CDR3 loop spans 12 amino acids. Germline V gene sequence: CDR1 MNHNY, CDR2 SVGAGI (reference sequence). Trimming pared 6 bases from V and 4 bases from J, leaving 10 bases between. CDR3 residues: CASSQRGYEQYF. For the CDR3, the DNA is TGTGCCAGCAGCCAGAGGGGATACGAGCAGTACTTC.

This clone was picked up a small number of times. Here the CDR3 reads CASSPRLSQETQYF. CDR3 coding DNA: TGTGCCAGCAGCCCTAGACTGAGCCAAGAGACCCAGTACTTC. The J gene is TRBJ2-5, the V gene TRBV4-2; D is ambiguous. Germline V gene sequence: CDR1 LGHNA, CDR2 YNFKEQ. V lost 4 bases to trimming and J lost 1 base, with 10 bases between them. The CDR3 runs 14 residues.

The chain has TRBV6-6 and TRBJ1-2; 9 bases fit TRBD1. The CDR3 is 13 residues long. Per germline, CDR1 MNHNY and CDR2 SVGAGI (reference sequence). Germline trimming cut 4 bases from V and 8 bases from J; bases unmatched to any gene: 5. CDR3 bases: TGTGCCAGCAGTTTCCGGGACAGGGTCGGCTACACCTTC. Translated: CASSFRDRVGYTF.

In this sample, this clone turned up a few times. The rearrangement joins TRBV2 to TRBJ2-7; TRBD1 is a possible D gene (5 bases). The CDR3 loop spans 13 amino acids. Germline CDR1 is SNHLY and CDR2 is FYNNEI. Trimming removed 8 bases from V and 5 bases from J, with 16 bases in between. The CDR3 nucleotides are TGTGCCAGCGGCCGATCGACAGCTCACGAGCAGTACTTC. Encoded protein: CASGRSTAHEQYF.

The count of this clone is one. The rearrangement joins TRBV10-2 to TRBJ2-1; D is uncertain. Germline-derived CDR1 and CDR2 are WSHSY and SAAADI. Trimming removed 8 bases at V and 7 bases at J, with 12 bases between. This CDR3 contains 12 residues. CDR3 protein: CASQRTGNEQFF. Here the CDR3 DNA reads TGCGCCAGCCAACGAACTGGGAATGAGCAGTTCTTC.

The chain couples TRBV12-5 to TRBJ2-1; 12 bases map to TRBD1. The CDR3 has 16 amino acids. V dropped 3 bases and J dropped 4; count of bases not matched to a gene: 4. CDR1 and CDR2 (germline): LGHNT, FRNRAP. The CDR3 bases are TGTGCTAGTGGTTTACCGGGACAGGGGGCGTACAATGAGCAGTTCTTC. This translates into CASGLPGQGAYNEQFF.

In its sample, this clone was seen many times. J is TRBJ2-3 and V is TRBV18; the D call may be TRBD1 or TRBD2 (5 bases each). Per germline, CDR1 KGHSH and CDR2 LQKENI. The CDR3 extends over 14 amino acids. V lost 6 bases to trimming and J lost 2 bases, with 12 bases between them. CDR3 amino acids: CASSRGEFTDTQYF. The CDR3 nucleotides are TGTGCCAGCTCTAGAGGGGAGTTCACAGATACGCAGTATTTT.

The genes are TRBV4-1 and TRBJ2-7; D gene unclear. Germline loops: CDR1 MGHRA, CDR2 YSYEKL. Trimming removed 1 base from V and 4 bases from J, with 8 bases in between. This CDR3 spans 13 amino acids. The CDR3 DNA reads as TGCGCCAGCAGCCAAGGGACCACATACGAGCAGTACTTC. It encodes CASSQGTTYEQYF.

This sequence joins TRBV7-8 and TRBJ1-5; weak D call: TRBD1 (5 bases). Germline V lookup: CDR1 SGHVS, CDR2 FQNEAQ. The CDR3 is 16 residues long. Trimming shortened V by 0 bases and J by 2 bases, and 11 bases separated the two germline ends. The chain's CDR3 is CASSLATATGNQPQHF. CDR3 bases: TGTGCCAGCAGCTTAGCGACGGCGACAGGCAATCAGCCCCAGCATTTT.

This clone was picked up many times. The chain employs TRBV18 and TRBJ2-3; 7 positions agree with TRBD2. The V gene end was trimmed by 7 bases and the J gene end by 2 bases; junction bases not matched to a gene: 6. Looked up from germline, CDR1 is KGHSH and CDR2 is LQKENI. This CDR3 has 14 residues. The CDR3 region has the DNA TGTGCCAGCTACCGGGGGGAAACCACAGATACGCAGTATTTT. Its protein product is CASYRGETTDTQYF.

The V call is TRBV6-5, the J call TRBJ2-7; a possible D gene is TRBD2 (6 bases). The CDR3 is 14 amino acids. Per the germline V gene, CDR1 is MNHEY and CDR2 is SVGAGI. V was pared by 5 bases and J by 2 bases, with 13 bases between. CDR3 sequence reads: CASSRGTATYEQYF. The CDR3 DNA follows: TGTGCCAGCAGTCGTGGGACTGCAACCTACGAGCAGTACTTC.

This clone was picked up a small number of times. Other DNA sequences within the sample encode an identical CDR3. The genes are TRBV7-8 and TRBJ1-5; a weak D match, TRBD1 (5 bases). Germline V gene data show CDR1 as SGHVS and CDR2 as FQNEAQ. Trimming left V 5 bases short and J 2 bases short, with 10 bases between. There are 14 residues in the CDR3. The DNA of the CDR3 is TGTGCCAGCAGCCTGGGACTGCGCAATCAGCCCCAGCATTTT. The encoded protein is CASSLGLRNQPQHF.

A single count supports this clone. V usage is TRBV7-2 and J usage is TRBJ1-1, with D tentatively TRBD1 (5 bases). Germline V gene sequence: CDR1 SGHTA, CDR2 FQGNSA. CDR3 size: 14 residues. Between the trimmed V and J ends, which lost 3 bases and 0 bases, there was a span of 8 bases. The CDR3 loop reads CASSLGRLNTEAFF. CDR3 coding DNA: TGTGCCAGCAGCTTGGGACGGTTGAACACTGAAGCTTTCTTT.

The chain links TRBV30 to TRBJ2-6; a weak D match, TRBD2 (6 bases). The CDR3 length is 15 residues. Trimming cost V 5 bases and J 1 base, with 12 bases left between them. Germline assignment: CDR1 GTSNPN and CDR2 SVGIG (reference sequence). The CDR3 loop reads CAWDFGGSGANVLTF. The CDR3 DNA reads as TGTGCCTGGGATTTCGGAGGGTCTGGGGCCAACGTCCTGACTTTC.

The chain has TRBV5-5 and TRBJ2-3; TRBD1 or TRBD2 may be the D gene (6 bases each). Per germline, CDR1 SGHKS and CDR2 YYEKEE (reference sequence). The CDR3 extends over 17 amino acids. Between the trimmed V and J ends, which lost 4 bases and 0 bases, there was a span of 18 bases. The CDR3 nucleotides read TGTGCCAGCAGCGCGAGATGGGGGGCCCGCAGCACAGATACGCAGTATTTT. It translates to CASSARWGARSTDTQYF.

The chain recombines TRBV12-2 with TRBJ2-3; the table's TRBD1 call for D was not verified on the DNA. TRBV12-2 is a known pseudogene. There are 15 residues in the CDR3. In DNA, the CDR3 is TGTGCAAGTCGCTCCCGGGGACAGGCCACAGATACGCAGTATTTT. Its protein product is CASRSRGQATDTQYF.